Shown below are 20 T cell receptor beta chains from a single sample sequenced in a study of blood T cells in healthy people across ages. Using a J-beta primer mix together with a sample-barcoded 5' primer, a second PCR was run for about 6 to 11 cycles. TCRdb reprocessed the 5' RACE reads with MiXCR, giving one entry per CDR3 protein. The table records about 640,000 distinct CDR3 sequences, 58% of them present only once. Sequenced sample: blood. The source of these receptors is a man in his 60s in good health.

This clonotype occurred once. The V gene is TRBV12-3 or TRBV12-4, the J gene TRBJ2-5; the match to TRBD1 covers 11 bases. V was clipped by 3 bases and J by 5 bases; unmatched bases: 11. The CDR3 is made up of 17 amino acids. The CDR3 sequence: CASSLGTGGSSRETQYF. DNA of the CDR3: TGTGCCAGCAGTTTGGGGACAGGGGGATCCAGTCGGGAGACCCAGTACTTC.

The genes are TRBV7-2 and TRBJ2-3; TRBD2 might be the D (5 bases). V lost 5 bases and J lost 7, with 22 bases in between. The CDR3 runs 16 residues. CDR1 and CDR2 from the germline V gene are SGHTA and FQGNSA. The CDR3 region is CASSRVDSALLNTQYF. CDR3 nucleotides: TGTGCCAGCAGCCGGGTAGATAGCGCCCTCCTGAATACGCAGTATTTT.

The chain employs TRBV20-1 and TRBJ1-1; D gene unclear. The ends were cut back, 5 bases at V and 1 base at J, with 11 bases in the middle. Germline loops: CDR1 DFQATT, CDR2 SNEGSKA (reference sequence). The CDR3 runs to 13 residues. CDR3 DNA sequence: TGCAGTGCTGACCGATCCCCGAACACTGAAGCTTTCTTT. Its protein product is CSADRSPNTEAFF.

This clonotype has more than one count but fewer than ten. The V gene is TRBV7-9, the J gene TRBJ2-5; D is ambiguous. The V end was cut by 3 bases, the J end by 5 bases, with 13 bases between. This CDR3 spans 14 amino acids. Germline loops: CDR1 SEHNR, CDR2 FQNEAQ (reference sequence). The CDR3 nucleotides read TGTGCCAGCAGCTTGCAGAAGGGTGGGGAGACCCAGTACTTC. Amino acid sequence: CASSLQKGGETQYF.

The V and J genes are TRBV11-2 and TRBJ1-4, with TRBD1 as a possible D gene (6 bases). CDR1 and CDR2 from the germline V gene are SGHAT and FQNNGV. Trimming removed 5 bases from V and 4 bases from J, with 29 bases in between. CDR3 length: 20 residues. The CDR3 is CASSVLRTVRRKGDNEKLFF. The CDR3, as DNA: TGTGCCAGCAGCGTATTAAGGACAGTGCGCCGGAAGGGCGATAATGAAAAACTGTTTTTT.

V is TRBV11-2 and J is TRBJ2-5; D uncertain. The CDR3 consists of 14 residues. Looked up from germline, CDR1 is SGHAT and CDR2 is FQNNGV. V was pared by 5 bases and J by 12 bases, with 22 bases between. The CDR3 bases are TGTGCCAGCAGCCCCACCCTTGCGGCAGGCCAGAAGTACTTC. Translating gives CASSPTLAAGQKYF.

This clonotype was detected a few times. The chain combines TRBV5-1 with TRBJ1-1; the match to TRBD1 covers 8 bases. The V and J ends lost 4 bases and 2 bases, in that order; junction bases with no gene match: 7. From germline, CDR1 is SGHRS and CDR2 YFSETQ. The CDR3 has 15 residues. The CDR3 DNA sequence: TGCGCCAGCAGCCTAACCGGACAGGGCAACACTGAAGCTTTCTTT. It translates to CASSLTGQGNTEAFF.

A few counts support this clonotype. This chain links TRBV20-1 with TRBJ2-5; TRBD1 matches at 9 bases. Trimming at V came to 0 bases and at J to 4 bases, leaving 9 bases not matched to a gene. This CDR3 is built from 16 residues. Per the germline V gene, CDR1 is DFQATT and CDR2 is SNEGSKA (reference sequence). The CDR3 sequence is CSARDWGTGFGETQYF. Written as DNA, the CDR3 is TGCAGTGCTAGAGATTGGGGGACAGGGTTTGGAGAGACCCAGTACTTC.

The chain carries TRBV29-1 and TRBJ2-1, with 8 bases that match TRBD1. Trimming at V came to 3 bases and at J to 5 bases, leaving 3 bases not matched to a gene. CDR1 is SQVTM, CDR2 ANQGSEA, per germline. The CDR3 is 13 amino acids. DNA of the CDR3: TGCAGCGTTGACAGGGGGCCCAACAATGAGCAGTTCTTC. Residues: CSVDRGPNNEQFF.

The J gene is TRBJ1-4, the V gene TRBV28; weak D call: TRBD1 (6 bases). The V and J ends lost 5 bases and 7 bases respectively, with 14 bases between them. Per the germline V gene, CDR1 is MDHEN and CDR2 is SYDVKM. The CDR3 contains 14 residues. The CDR3 loop reads CASSRPLRGEKLFF. The DNA of the CDR3 is TGTGCCAGCAGTCGACCCCTCAGGGGTGAAAAACTGTTTTTT.

This clonotype was seen more than once but under ten times. J is TRBJ2-5 and V is TRBV15, with 7 bases matching TRBD1. The CDR3 spans 13 residues. Germline V gene sequence: CDR1 LNHNV, CDR2 YYDKDF (reference sequence). Unmatched junction bases numbered 8, after V lost 0 bases and J lost 13 bases. In nucleotides, the CDR3 is TGTGCCACCAGCAGAGATACCGACAGGGTCGTGTACTTC. Amino acids: CATSRDTDRVVYF.

With regard to this clonotype: A clone one base away is much larger, so this may be a read error. This chain links TRBV7-9 with TRBJ2-1, with TRBD1 matching over 9 bases. This CDR3 region has 14 residues. The ends lost 4 bases at V and 9 bases at J; junction bases unmatched: 7. Per the germline V gene, CDR1 is SEHNR and CDR2 is FQNEAQ (reference sequence). The CDR3 DNA follows: TGTGCCAGCAGCTCAGGGACAGGGCAGGGTGAGCAGTTCTTC. Its protein product is CASSSGTGQGEQFF.

V gene TRBV10-3 combines with J gene TRBJ2-2; 9 nucleotides agree with TRBD1. Germline CDR1 and CDR2: ENHRY and SYGVKD. This CDR3 is built from 16 residues. After removal of 4 bases from V and 5 bases from J, the junction contained 8 bases not matched to a gene. CDR3 in amino acids: CAISGQGQGYTGELFF. The DNA for the CDR3 is TGTGCCATCAGTGGGCAGGGACAGGGTTATACCGGGGAGCTGTTTTTT.

As concerns this clonotype: The germline gene is not matched at one end of the junction; a read error may be the cause. The chain is built from TRBV4-1 and TRBJ1-5, with D perhaps matching TRBD1 (5 bases). Germline loops: CDR1 MGHRA, CDR2 YSYEKL. The CDR3 is made up of 14 amino acids. In DNA, the CDR3 is TGCGCCAGCGGCCAGGGCTTGAGCAATCAGCCCCAGCATTTT. Protein sequence: CASGQGLSNQPQHF.

The gene calls are TRBV20-1 and TRBJ2-5; D is unresolved. This CDR3 comprises 12 residues. Germline V gene sequence: CDR1 DFQATT, CDR2 SNEGSKA (reference sequence). Trimming pared 6 bases from V and 1 base from J, leaving 9 bases between. The CDR3 sequence: CSAKYLQETQYF. The CDR3 coding sequence is TGCAGTGCGAAGTACCTCCAAGAGACCCAGTACTTC.

This clonotype was detected only a few times. The chain carries TRBV25-1 and TRBJ2-7; D may be TRBD1 (5 bases). Germline V gives CDR1 MGHDK, CDR2 SYGVNS. The CDR3 extends over 13 amino acids. V dropped 5 bases and J dropped 5 bases, with 13 bases sitting between them. Written as DNA, the CDR3 is TGTGCCAGCAGTCCCAGGGTAGCCGACGAGCAGTACTTC. Translation gives CASSPRVADEQYF.

The CDR3 DNA is TGCAGTGCTCCTGACTTTGCGGGGGCCCAAGAGACCCAGTACTTC. It specifies CSAPDFAGAQETQYF. The rearrangement uses TRBV20-1 and TRBJ2-5; D possibly corresponds to TRBD2 (7 bases). Germline V gene sequence: CDR1 DFQATT, CDR2 SNEGSKA (reference sequence). The CDR3 contains 15 residues. The V gene lost 5 bases and the J gene lost 1 base, with 17 bases spanning the gap.

This clonotype was recorded a few times. The chain is built from TRBV5-1 and TRBJ1-2; D gene unclear. The ends were cut back, 0 bases at V and 4 bases at J, with 10 bases in the middle. CDR3 size: 14 residues. In germline, CDR1 is SGHRS, CDR2 YFSETQ. The chain's CDR3 is CASSLVSGRYGYTF. DNA for the CDR3: TGCGCCAGCAGCTTGGTGTCAGGCCGCTATGGCTACACCTTC.

The chain carries TRBV20-1 and TRBJ2-7; a weak D match, TRBD1 (8 bases). Germline CDR1 DFQATT, CDR2 SNEGSKA (reference sequence). The V end was cut by 1 base, the J end by 0 bases, with 13 bases between. The CDR3 is 15 amino acids. CDR3 sequence reads: CSARVDREGSYEQYF. For the CDR3, the DNA is TGCAGTGCTAGAGTGGACAGGGAGGGCTCCTACGAGCAGTACTTC.

J is TRBJ2-1 and V is TRBV5-1, with TRBD2 identical over 12 bases. CDR1 is SGHRS and CDR2 is YFSETQ in the germline V gene. J was trimmed by 8 bases and V by 1 base; bases with no gene match: 4. This CDR3 contains 15 residues. The CDR3 coding sequence is TGCGCCAGCAGCTTGCCTAGCGGGGGGGATGATGAGCAGTTCTTC. This gives the protein CASSLPSGGDDEQFF.